A single sample is the source of the 27 T cell receptor beta chains below, sequenced in a study of cytomegalovirus exposure and HLA in healthy donors. It was with 60 Vbeta and 13 Jbeta primers that the PCR ran. TCRdb's copy holds only in-frame clones and misses some; the assay was immunoSEQ multiplex PCR. The sample shows 100,000 to 150,000 clones, 77% of them seen only once. The sample was PBMCs. These receptor sequences come from a male donor in good health and CMV-seropositive.

The chain couples TRBV5-1 to TRBJ1-1; 7 nucleotides match TRBD1. J gave up 4 bases and V 1 base, and 4 bases lay outside the gene matches. The CDR3 totals 14 residues. The germline V gene has CDR1 SGHRS and CDR2 YFSETQ. In DNA, the CDR3 is TGCGCCAGCAGCTTGAAGGGGGCGGTCACTGAAGCTTTCTTT. This sequence encodes CASSLKGAVTEAFF.

V and J are TRBV28 and TRBJ2-3; TRBD2 matches at 8 bases. Germline-derived CDR1 and CDR2 are MDHEN and SYDVKM. CDR3 length: 15 residues. The V segment lost 5 bases and the J segment 4 bases; nucleotides outside the gene matches: 8. In DNA form, the CDR3 reads TGTGCCAGCAGTACGGGACTAGTCATAGCAGATACGCAGTATTTT. Protein sequence: CASSTGLVIADTQYF.

The CDR3 DNA reads TGTGCCAGCAGACCGACTAGCGGGTTCTCCTACAATGAGCAGTTCTTC. Translating gives CASRPTSGFSYNEQFF. V gene TRBV7-2 combines with J gene TRBJ2-1, with TRBD2 identical over 10 bases. Germline lookup yields CDR1 SGHTA and CDR2 FQGNSA. CDR3 length: 16 amino acids. With V trimmed by 6 bases and J by 0 bases, 5 bases remained unmatched.

This sequence joins TRBV2 and TRBJ2-1; 15 nucleotides match TRBD2. V dropped 4 bases and J dropped 9; count of bases not matched to a gene: 4. Germline CDR1 reads SNHLY; CDR2 reads FYNNEI. The CDR3 consists of 15 residues. This CDR3 reads CASSGGLAGGGEQFF. The CDR3 region has the DNA TGTGCCAGCAGTGGGGGACTAGCGGGAGGCGGTGAGCAGTTCTTC.

This rearrangement joins TRBV28 to TRBJ2-7; D gene uncertain. Germline V gives CDR1 MDHEN, CDR2 SYDVKM. Trimming left V 4 bases short and J 6 bases short, with 10 bases between. The CDR3 has 12 amino acids. CDR3 nucleotides: TGTGCCAGCAGTTCTTGGAACAGCGAGCAGTACTTC. Encoded protein: CASSSWNSEQYF.

This clone was observed a few times. CDR3 sequence: CASSDMGQVVNEQFF. In nucleotides, the CDR3 is TGTGCCAGCAGTGATATGGGCCAAGTAGTCAATGAGCAGTTCTTC. V gene TRBV6-1 combines with J gene TRBJ2-1; no firm D call. Germline CDR1 MNHNS, CDR2 SASEGT. The CDR3 length is 15 residues. The V end was cut by 3 bases, the J end by 6 bases, with 15 bases between.

The chain combines TRBV11-2 with TRBJ2-1; D not certain. V was shortened by 3 bases and J by 1 base, with 22 bases between the two germline ends. Germline CDR1 is SGHAT and CDR2 is FQNNGV. This CDR3 region has 19 residues. The CDR3 here is CASSFAVPQIAASYNEQFF. The CDR3 DNA reads TGTGCCAGCAGCTTCGCGGTCCCCCAAATCGCCGCGTCCTACAATGAGCAGTTCTTC.

The CDR3 DNA is TGTGCCAGCAGCAGGGGTGTTAATGAAAAACTGTTTTTT. Translation: CASSRGVNEKLFF. The rearrangement links TRBV5-6 to TRBJ1-4, with D possibly being TRBD1 (5 bases). CDR1 and CDR2 (germline): SGHDT, YYEEEE. The length of the CDR3 is 13 residues. Trimming left V 4 bases short and J 4 bases short, with 8 bases between.

V usage is TRBV21-1 and J usage is TRBJ2-2; the table's D gene call, TRBD2, was not cross checked with the DNA. TRBV21-1 is given as a pseudogene. The CDR3 is 20 amino acids. The CDR3 DNA sequence: TGTGCCAGCACCTCAAACCCCCAACTAGCGGGAGTACGGGACACCGGGGAGCTGTTTTTT. It translates to CASTSNPQLAGVRDTGELFF.

This chain uses TRBV19 with TRBJ1-6, with D maybe TRBD1 (6 bases). The germline gives CDR1 LNHDA, CDR2 SQIVND (reference sequence). The CDR3 loop spans 16 amino acids. The V and J ends lost 4 bases and 10 bases respectively, with 20 bases between them. The CDR3 region is CASSNPRQEAYSPLHF. CDR3 DNA: TGTGCCAGTAGTAATCCGAGACAGGAAGCTTACTCACCCCTCCACTTT. The whole variable domain, filled in from reference TRBV19 and TRBJ1-6, reads DGGITQSPKYLFRKEGQNVTLSCEQNLNHDAMYWYRQDPGQGLRLIYYSQIVNDFQKGDIAEGYSVSREKKESFPLTVTSAQKNPTAFYLCASSNPRQEAYSPLHFGNGTRLTVT.

In regard to this clone: One end of the junction is discordant with germline, which a read error may explain. The J gene is TRBJ2-7, the V gene TRBV7-9; D is unresolved. The length of the CDR3 is 12 residues. Looked up from germline, CDR1 is SEHNR and CDR2 is FQNEAQ (reference sequence). The CDR3 protein is CSSSFHSYEQYF. DNA of the CDR3: TGTTCCAGCAGCTTTCACTCCTACGAGCAGTACTTC.

This chain links TRBV30 with TRBJ2-7; TRBD2 is a possible D gene (6 bases). V shed 5 bases and J shed 4 bases, with 12 bases lying between them. The germline gives CDR1 GTSNPN, CDR2 SVGIG (reference sequence). This CDR3 region has 12 residues. CDR3 sequence: CAWGAGTYEQYF. Here the CDR3 DNA reads TGTGCCTGGGGGGCAGGGACTTACGAGCAGTACTTC.

This clone was picked up one time. The V and J genes are TRBV7-2 and TRBJ2-7; 11 bases fit TRBD2. Per the germline V gene, CDR1 is SGHTA and CDR2 is FQGNSA. The trim removed 5 bases at V and 12 bases at J, leaving 15 bases unmatched. This CDR3 comprises 15 residues. The CDR3 sequence: CASSPRVDSGGVGYF. For the CDR3, the DNA is TGTGCCAGCAGCCCTCGGGTGGATAGCGGGGGGGTGGGGTACTTC.

This clone has a handful of counts. The gene calls are TRBV5-1 and TRBJ2-7, with TRBD2 identical over 11 bases. The CDR3 loop spans 15 amino acids. After removal of 0 bases from V and 6 bases from J, the junction contained 5 bases not matched to a gene. CDR1 SGHRS and CDR2 YFSETQ come from the germline V gene. The CDR3 protein is CASSLATSGGLEQYF. Written as DNA, the CDR3 is TGCGCCAGCAGCTTGGCCACTAGCGGGGGACTCGAGCAGTACTTC.

The V call is TRBV2, the J call TRBJ2-1, with 8 positions matching TRBD2. The CDR3 sequence is 14 residues long. CDR1 is SNHLY and CDR2 is FYNNEI in the germline V gene. Trimming at V came to 2 bases and at J to 7 bases, leaving 4 bases not matched to a gene. The CDR3: CASSENTSGNEQFF. In DNA, the CDR3 is TGTGCCAGCAGTGAAAACACTAGCGGAAATGAGCAGTTCTTC.

V and J are TRBV18 and TRBJ1-2; 7 nucleotides align to TRBD1. V was pared by 0 bases and J by 9 bases, with 4 bases of the junction left unmatched. This CDR3 is 13 amino acids long. Germline V gene lookup returns CDR1 KGHSH and CDR2 LQKENI. CDR3 nucleotide sequence: TGTGCCAGCTCACCACCAGACAGGGCGCGCTACACCTTC. This codes for CASSPPDRARYTF.

Of note for this clone: At one of its ends the junction is not consistent with the germline gene, which may arise from a read error. The chain employs TRBV7-9 and TRBJ1-6; 7 nucleotides match TRBD1. The CDR3 has 16 residues. The V gene's germline CDR1 is SEHNR and CDR2 FQNEAQ (reference sequence). CDR3: CSSSLRTGTYNSPLHF. The CDR3 coding sequence is TGTTCCAGCAGCCTCAGGACAGGAACTTATAATTCACCCCTCCACTTT.

This rearrangement joins TRBV2 to TRBJ1-2; D is ambiguous. Trimming removed 4 bases from V and 8 bases from J, with 17 bases in between. Germline V CDR1 and CDR2: SNHLY, FYNNEI. The CDR3 length is 14 residues. CDR3 bases: TGTGCCAGCAGTGGAGAGGGAGCTCTCCAAGGCTACACCTTC. Protein: CASSGEGALQGYTF.

The rearrangement uses TRBV5-4 and TRBJ2-7, with TRBD1 matching over 7 bases. Germline assignment: CDR1 SGHNT and CDR2 YYREEE (reference sequence). CDR3 size: 16 residues. The ends lost 4 bases at V and 0 bases at J; junction bases unmatched: 10. CDR3 amino acids: CASSLLVGGLSYEQYF. The CDR3 coding sequence is TGTGCCAGCAGCCTGCTTGTAGGGGGCCTCTCCTACGAGCAGTACTTC.

The CDR3, as DNA: TGTGCCAGCAGCTTTGGGACAGGGGGTCTTCAGGGCAATCAGCCCCAGCATTTT. Encoded protein: CASSFGTGGLQGNQPQHF. The chain carries TRBV7-9 and TRBJ1-5; 11 bases line up with TRBD1. The V and J ends lost 3 bases and 2 bases, in that order; junction bases with no gene match: 9. This CDR3 region has 18 residues. Germline-derived CDR1 and CDR2 are SEHNR and FQNEAQ (reference sequence).

A remark on this clone: Germline and junction disagree at one end, which may indicate a read error. The V gene is TRBV6-5, the J gene TRBJ1-1; D is possibly TRBD1 (5 bases). CDR3 size: 15 residues. From germline, CDR1 is MNHEY and CDR2 SVGAGI. The CDR3 DNA reads as TGTGCCAGCAGCCAAATGGGAGGGGTGAAGACTGAAGCTTTCTTT. Protein product: CASSQMGGVKTEAFF.

This clone was seen only a few times. The chain couples TRBV30 to TRBJ1-3; 7 bases are shared with TRBD1. V was clipped by 7 bases and J by 0 bases; unmatched bases: 6. The CDR3 totals 14 residues. Germline V gene data show CDR1 as GTSNPN and CDR2 as SVGIG (reference sequence). CDR3 protein: CALDRMSSGNTIYF. CDR3 DNA: TGTGCCTTGGACAGGATGAGCTCTGGAAACACCATATATTTT.

The chain combines TRBV2 with TRBJ2-7; TRBD2 might be the D (5 bases). From germline, CDR1 is SNHLY and CDR2 FYNNEI. Trimming left V 7 bases short and J 2 bases short, with 12 bases between. The CDR3 extends over 13 amino acids. The CDR3 sequence is CASIGEYPYEQYF. The CDR3 DNA reads TGTGCCAGCATCGGGGAGTATCCCTACGAGCAGTACTTC.

This clone was counted only a few times. The chain joins TRBV5-6 to TRBJ1-2, with TRBD1 matching over 8 bases. From germline, CDR1 is SGHDT and CDR2 YYEEEE. V lost 6 bases and J lost 6; bases outside the gene matches: 10. This CDR3 contains 14 residues. CDR3 sequence reads: CASTFLTGVDGYTF. The CDR3 DNA reads as TGTGCCAGCACTTTCTTGACAGGGGTCGATGGCTACACCTTC.

The V and J genes are TRBV30 and TRBJ2-5; weak D call: TRBD2 (6 bases). The CDR3 spans 13 residues. Germline CDR1 reads GTSNPN; CDR2 reads SVGIG (reference sequence). V was pared by 5 bases and J by 5 bases, with 15 bases between. As DNA, the CDR3 is TGTGCCTGGCAACTAGCTATGAGGGAGACCCAGTACTTC. Translated, it gives CAWQLAMRETQYF.

This sequence joins TRBV19 and TRBJ1-2; D remains ambiguous. The CDR3 has 15 amino acids. Germline CDR1 reads LNHDA; CDR2 reads SQIVND (reference sequence). Trimming removed 0 bases at V and 4 bases at J, with 12 bases between. The CDR3 spells CASSIDVAGIYGYTF. The CDR3 bases are TGTGCCAGTAGTATAGATGTCGCGGGTATCTATGGCTACACCTTC.

The chain employs TRBV4-1 and TRBJ2-7; 8 nucleotides align to TRBD1. Germline V lookup: CDR1 MGHRA, CDR2 YSYEKL. The CDR3 totals 15 residues. V dropped 1 base and J dropped 2; count of bases not matched to a gene: 4. The CDR3 DNA is TGCGCCAGCAGCCAAGTAGGGACAGGTCCCTACGAGCAGTACTTC. This gives the protein CASSQVGTGPYEQYF.